The 15 T cell receptor beta chains below come from one sample, sequenced in a study of shared clonotypes between healthy human individuals. Clones were sequenced by immunoSEQ multiplex PCR, and TCRdb holds only the in-frame ones, with some missing. Of approximately 500,000 clones in the sample, approximately 80% are singletons; the top ten hold about 11%. The source material was PBMCs. The source is a woman aged 40 to 50 in good health. Some clones in this sample may be carry-over from other donors' samples.

This clone was observed a handful of times. The chain has TRBV29-1 and TRBJ1-1, with a possible D match to TRBD1 (6 bases). V lost 8 bases to trimming and J lost 0 bases, with 13 bases between them. In germline, CDR1 is SQVTM, CDR2 ANQGSEA. CDR3 length equals 13 residues. This CDR3 reads CSNNRDLNTEAFF. In DNA, the CDR3 is TGCAGCAACAACAGGGACTTGAACACTGAAGCTTTCTTT.

The genes are TRBV11-2 and TRBJ2-1, with D unresolved. The CDR3 is made up of 15 amino acids. Germline V gene sequence: CDR1 SGHAT, CDR2 FQNNGV. Trimming took 8 bases from V and 4 from J, leaving 18 bases between them. DNA for the CDR3: TGTGCCAGCTCGGTAGTTCCCTACAATTACAATGAGCAGTTCTTC. Translated: CASSVVPYNYNEQFF.

The V gene is TRBV6-1, the J gene TRBJ1-4, with D hard to call. Deletions cut 5 bases from V and 0 bases from J, with 10 bases between. CDR1 is MNHNS and CDR2 is SASEGT in the germline V gene. The CDR3 is made up of 15 amino acids. CDR3 sequence (DNA): TGTGCCAGCAGTAATGGGGATGCAACTAATGAAAAACTGTTTTTT. Translated: CASSNGDATNEKLFF.

The chain uses TRBV7-9 and TRBJ2-7, with D tentatively TRBD1 (6 bases). The CDR3 runs to 14 residues. With 2 bases removed from V and 3 bases from J, the gap between germline ends came to 11 bases. Germline V gives CDR1 SEHNR, CDR2 FQNEAQ (reference sequence). CDR3: CASSLYRAGYEQYF. CDR3 in DNA: TGTGCCAGCAGCTTATACAGGGCCGGCTACGAGCAGTACTTC.

This clone came up a few times. V and J are TRBV7-8 and TRBJ2-5; 12 positions agree with TRBD1. Trimming removed 3 bases from V and 4 bases from J; junction bases left unmatched: 9. CDR1 and CDR2 (germline): SGHVS, FQNEAQ. The CDR3 sequence is 17 residues long. CDR3 coding DNA: TGTGCCAGCAGCTTGGACCGGGACAGGGGGCGCGCAGAGACCCAGTACTTC. Translating gives CASSLDRDRGRAETQYF. The full variable domain, completed using reference TRBV7-8 and TRBJ2-5, is GAGVSQSPRYKVAKRGQDVALRCDPISGHVSLFWYQQALGQGPEFLTYFQNEAQLDKSGLPSDRFFAERPEGSVSTLKIQRTQQEDSAVYLCASSLDRDRGRAETQYFGPGTRLLVL.

The chain recombines TRBV5-1 with TRBJ2-7; tentatively, D is TRBD1 (5 bases). Trimming took off 4 bases at V and 6 bases at J, with 17 bases between the two ends. This CDR3 contains 14 residues. The germline gives CDR1 SGHRS, CDR2 YFSETQ. The CDR3 loop is CASSLAQGSREQYF. The DNA of the CDR3 is TGCGCCAGCAGCCTCGCCCAGGGTTCGCGCGAGCAGTACTTC.

The rearrangement joins TRBV28 to TRBJ2-3; TRBD1 agrees at 7 bases. The germline V gene encodes CDR1 MDHEN and CDR2 SYDVKM. The length of the CDR3 is 16 residues. The V segment lost 1 base and the J segment 1 base; nucleotides outside the gene matches: 5. The CDR3 loop reads CASSLFPGTGTDTQYF. The CDR3 nucleotides are TGTGCCAGCAGTTTATTCCCCGGGACAGGCACAGATACGCAGTATTTT.

This clone was recorded many times. The rearrangement links TRBV5-8 to TRBJ1-2, with D uncertain. This CDR3 is built from 12 residues. Trimming stripped 0 bases from V and 8 bases from J, with 8 bases between. Germline V lookup: CDR1 SGHTS, CDR2 YDEGEE. CDR3 coding DNA: TGTGCCAGCAGCTTGGAAGGGCTCGGCTACACCTTC. Its protein product is CASSLEGLGYTF.

The V gene is TRBV7-9, the J gene TRBJ1-5; no clear D. Trimming left V 8 bases short and J 3 bases short, with 11 bases between. Germline lookup yields CDR1 SEHNR and CDR2 FQNEAQ (reference sequence). CDR3 length: 13 amino acids. CDR3 coding DNA: TGTGCCAGCGCCGGGTGGGACAATCAGCCCCAGCATTTT. As protein: CASAGWDNQPQHF.

The rearrangement joins TRBV5-4 to TRBJ2-1, with 10 bases lining up with TRBD2. The junction had 7 bases not matched to a gene; V was cut back by 3 bases and J by 10 bases. The CDR3 has 14 residues. From germline, CDR1 is SGHNT and CDR2 YYREEE (reference sequence). CDR3 in DNA: TGTGCCAGCAGCTCACTTCAGACTAGCGGGGAGCAGTTCTTC. Translation: CASSSLQTSGEQFF.

V is TRBV7-8 and J is TRBJ1-3, with D perhaps TRBD1 (6 bases). CDR1 and CDR2 from the germline V gene are SGHVS and FQNEAQ. With 5 bases removed from V and 0 bases from J, the gap between germline ends came to 14 bases. The CDR3 has 16 amino acids. For the CDR3, the DNA is TGTGCCAGCAGCCCAAGGGGGACTATCTCTGGAAACACCATATATTTT. Translating it yields CASSPRGTISGNTIYF.

This sequence joins TRBV19 and TRBJ2-5; TRBD1 matches at 10 bases. Germline values: CDR1 LNHDA, CDR2 SQIVND (reference sequence). V lost 5 bases to trimming and J lost 5 bases; unmatched junction nucleotides: 8. The CDR3 contains 15 residues. The CDR3 reads CASSRRDRGGETQYF. Written as DNA, the CDR3 is TGTGCCAGTAGTCGCCGGGACAGGGGCGGGGAGACCCAGTACTTC.

The chain joins TRBV14 to TRBJ1-1, with 7 bases lining up with TRBD1. CDR3 size: 14 residues. Germline CDR1 reads SGHDN; CDR2 reads FVKESK. V shed 2 bases, J shed 10 bases, and the junction held 10 bases outside the gene matches. Here the CDR3 DNA reads TGTGCCAGCAGCCAAACTGACAGGGTAAGAGGAGCTTTCTTT. It is translated as CASSQTDRVRGAFF.

This rearrangement joins TRBV29-1 to TRBJ1-2; 10 bases align to TRBD1. The CDR3 has 13 residues. V trimming: 5 bases; J trimming: 2 bases; junction bases outside the gene matches: 2. Germline V gene data show CDR1 as SQVTM and CDR2 as ANQGSEA. Here the CDR3 reads CSVQGQGNYGYTF. The CDR3 DNA is TGCAGCGTTCAGGGACAGGGGAACTATGGCTACACCTTC.

The chain uses TRBV5-1 and TRBJ2-1, with D possibly matching TRBD2 (5 bases). CDR3 length equals 16 residues. With 0 bases removed from V and 9 bases from J, the gap between germline ends came to 19 bases. From germline, CDR1 is SGHRS and CDR2 YFSETQ. The DNA of the CDR3 is TGCGCCAGCAGCTTGGCCTGGGCGGGCCTCACGGGTGAGCAGTTCTTC. Translation: CASSLAWAGLTGEQFF.